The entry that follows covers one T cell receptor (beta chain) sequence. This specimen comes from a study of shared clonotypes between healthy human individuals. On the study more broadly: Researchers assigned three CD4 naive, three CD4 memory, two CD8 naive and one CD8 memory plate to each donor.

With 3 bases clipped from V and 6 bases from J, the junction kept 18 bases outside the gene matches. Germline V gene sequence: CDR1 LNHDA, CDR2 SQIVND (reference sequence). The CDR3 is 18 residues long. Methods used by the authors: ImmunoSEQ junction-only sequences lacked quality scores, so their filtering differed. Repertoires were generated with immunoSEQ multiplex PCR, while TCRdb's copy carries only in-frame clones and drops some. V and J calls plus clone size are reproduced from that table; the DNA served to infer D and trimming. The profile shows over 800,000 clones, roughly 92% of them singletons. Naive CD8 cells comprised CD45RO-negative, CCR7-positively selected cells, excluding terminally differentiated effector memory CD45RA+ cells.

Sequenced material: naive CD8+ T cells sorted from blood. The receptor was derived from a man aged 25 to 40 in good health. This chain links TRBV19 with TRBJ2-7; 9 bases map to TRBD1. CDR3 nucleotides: TGTGCCAGTAGTATGGGGGACAGGGACGATACGTTGGGAGCCGAGCAGTACTTC. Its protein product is CASSMGDRDDTLGAEQYF.